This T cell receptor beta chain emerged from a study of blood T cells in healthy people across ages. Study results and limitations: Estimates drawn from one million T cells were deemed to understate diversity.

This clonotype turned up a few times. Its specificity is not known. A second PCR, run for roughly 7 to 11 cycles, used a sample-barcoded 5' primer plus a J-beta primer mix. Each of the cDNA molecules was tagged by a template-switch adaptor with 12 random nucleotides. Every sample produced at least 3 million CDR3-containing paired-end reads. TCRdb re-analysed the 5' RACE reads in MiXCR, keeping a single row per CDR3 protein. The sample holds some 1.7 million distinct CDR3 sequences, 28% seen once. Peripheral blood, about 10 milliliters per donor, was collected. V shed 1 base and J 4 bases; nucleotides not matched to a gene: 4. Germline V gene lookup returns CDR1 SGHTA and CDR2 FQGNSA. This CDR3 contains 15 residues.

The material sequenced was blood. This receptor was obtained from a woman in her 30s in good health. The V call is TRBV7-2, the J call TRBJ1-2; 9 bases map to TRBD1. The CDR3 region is CASSLERTGVYGYTF. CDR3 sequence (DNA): TGTGCCAGCAGCTTAGAAAGGACAGGGGTCTATGGCTACACCTTC.